This T cell receptor beta chain was observed in a study of Graves' ophthalmopathy and Graves' hyperthyroidism. Germline values: CDR1 MNHEY, CDR2 SVGEGT. V lost 6 bases and J lost 5; bases outside the gene matches: 5. This CDR3 spans 14 amino acids. RNA transcripts were the source from which TCR beta CDR3 regions were amplified. An initial RT-PCR round employing HTBI primers preceded a second-round multiplex PCR. TCRdb re-analysed the multiplex PCR reads in MiXCR, keeping a single row per CDR3 protein. This sample has hundreds of thousands of distinct CDR3 sequences, with roughly 20% found just once. Sequencing was performed on peripheral blood. The TCR was taken from a woman aged 18-35 years with stable Graves' hyperthyroidism. J is TRBJ2-7 and V is TRBV6-2 or TRBV6-3; TRBD2 matches at 12 bases. CDR3 sequence: CASSRTSGIHEQYF. Here the CDR3 DNA reads TGTGCCAGCAGCCGGACTAGCGGGATCCACGAGCAGTACTTC.